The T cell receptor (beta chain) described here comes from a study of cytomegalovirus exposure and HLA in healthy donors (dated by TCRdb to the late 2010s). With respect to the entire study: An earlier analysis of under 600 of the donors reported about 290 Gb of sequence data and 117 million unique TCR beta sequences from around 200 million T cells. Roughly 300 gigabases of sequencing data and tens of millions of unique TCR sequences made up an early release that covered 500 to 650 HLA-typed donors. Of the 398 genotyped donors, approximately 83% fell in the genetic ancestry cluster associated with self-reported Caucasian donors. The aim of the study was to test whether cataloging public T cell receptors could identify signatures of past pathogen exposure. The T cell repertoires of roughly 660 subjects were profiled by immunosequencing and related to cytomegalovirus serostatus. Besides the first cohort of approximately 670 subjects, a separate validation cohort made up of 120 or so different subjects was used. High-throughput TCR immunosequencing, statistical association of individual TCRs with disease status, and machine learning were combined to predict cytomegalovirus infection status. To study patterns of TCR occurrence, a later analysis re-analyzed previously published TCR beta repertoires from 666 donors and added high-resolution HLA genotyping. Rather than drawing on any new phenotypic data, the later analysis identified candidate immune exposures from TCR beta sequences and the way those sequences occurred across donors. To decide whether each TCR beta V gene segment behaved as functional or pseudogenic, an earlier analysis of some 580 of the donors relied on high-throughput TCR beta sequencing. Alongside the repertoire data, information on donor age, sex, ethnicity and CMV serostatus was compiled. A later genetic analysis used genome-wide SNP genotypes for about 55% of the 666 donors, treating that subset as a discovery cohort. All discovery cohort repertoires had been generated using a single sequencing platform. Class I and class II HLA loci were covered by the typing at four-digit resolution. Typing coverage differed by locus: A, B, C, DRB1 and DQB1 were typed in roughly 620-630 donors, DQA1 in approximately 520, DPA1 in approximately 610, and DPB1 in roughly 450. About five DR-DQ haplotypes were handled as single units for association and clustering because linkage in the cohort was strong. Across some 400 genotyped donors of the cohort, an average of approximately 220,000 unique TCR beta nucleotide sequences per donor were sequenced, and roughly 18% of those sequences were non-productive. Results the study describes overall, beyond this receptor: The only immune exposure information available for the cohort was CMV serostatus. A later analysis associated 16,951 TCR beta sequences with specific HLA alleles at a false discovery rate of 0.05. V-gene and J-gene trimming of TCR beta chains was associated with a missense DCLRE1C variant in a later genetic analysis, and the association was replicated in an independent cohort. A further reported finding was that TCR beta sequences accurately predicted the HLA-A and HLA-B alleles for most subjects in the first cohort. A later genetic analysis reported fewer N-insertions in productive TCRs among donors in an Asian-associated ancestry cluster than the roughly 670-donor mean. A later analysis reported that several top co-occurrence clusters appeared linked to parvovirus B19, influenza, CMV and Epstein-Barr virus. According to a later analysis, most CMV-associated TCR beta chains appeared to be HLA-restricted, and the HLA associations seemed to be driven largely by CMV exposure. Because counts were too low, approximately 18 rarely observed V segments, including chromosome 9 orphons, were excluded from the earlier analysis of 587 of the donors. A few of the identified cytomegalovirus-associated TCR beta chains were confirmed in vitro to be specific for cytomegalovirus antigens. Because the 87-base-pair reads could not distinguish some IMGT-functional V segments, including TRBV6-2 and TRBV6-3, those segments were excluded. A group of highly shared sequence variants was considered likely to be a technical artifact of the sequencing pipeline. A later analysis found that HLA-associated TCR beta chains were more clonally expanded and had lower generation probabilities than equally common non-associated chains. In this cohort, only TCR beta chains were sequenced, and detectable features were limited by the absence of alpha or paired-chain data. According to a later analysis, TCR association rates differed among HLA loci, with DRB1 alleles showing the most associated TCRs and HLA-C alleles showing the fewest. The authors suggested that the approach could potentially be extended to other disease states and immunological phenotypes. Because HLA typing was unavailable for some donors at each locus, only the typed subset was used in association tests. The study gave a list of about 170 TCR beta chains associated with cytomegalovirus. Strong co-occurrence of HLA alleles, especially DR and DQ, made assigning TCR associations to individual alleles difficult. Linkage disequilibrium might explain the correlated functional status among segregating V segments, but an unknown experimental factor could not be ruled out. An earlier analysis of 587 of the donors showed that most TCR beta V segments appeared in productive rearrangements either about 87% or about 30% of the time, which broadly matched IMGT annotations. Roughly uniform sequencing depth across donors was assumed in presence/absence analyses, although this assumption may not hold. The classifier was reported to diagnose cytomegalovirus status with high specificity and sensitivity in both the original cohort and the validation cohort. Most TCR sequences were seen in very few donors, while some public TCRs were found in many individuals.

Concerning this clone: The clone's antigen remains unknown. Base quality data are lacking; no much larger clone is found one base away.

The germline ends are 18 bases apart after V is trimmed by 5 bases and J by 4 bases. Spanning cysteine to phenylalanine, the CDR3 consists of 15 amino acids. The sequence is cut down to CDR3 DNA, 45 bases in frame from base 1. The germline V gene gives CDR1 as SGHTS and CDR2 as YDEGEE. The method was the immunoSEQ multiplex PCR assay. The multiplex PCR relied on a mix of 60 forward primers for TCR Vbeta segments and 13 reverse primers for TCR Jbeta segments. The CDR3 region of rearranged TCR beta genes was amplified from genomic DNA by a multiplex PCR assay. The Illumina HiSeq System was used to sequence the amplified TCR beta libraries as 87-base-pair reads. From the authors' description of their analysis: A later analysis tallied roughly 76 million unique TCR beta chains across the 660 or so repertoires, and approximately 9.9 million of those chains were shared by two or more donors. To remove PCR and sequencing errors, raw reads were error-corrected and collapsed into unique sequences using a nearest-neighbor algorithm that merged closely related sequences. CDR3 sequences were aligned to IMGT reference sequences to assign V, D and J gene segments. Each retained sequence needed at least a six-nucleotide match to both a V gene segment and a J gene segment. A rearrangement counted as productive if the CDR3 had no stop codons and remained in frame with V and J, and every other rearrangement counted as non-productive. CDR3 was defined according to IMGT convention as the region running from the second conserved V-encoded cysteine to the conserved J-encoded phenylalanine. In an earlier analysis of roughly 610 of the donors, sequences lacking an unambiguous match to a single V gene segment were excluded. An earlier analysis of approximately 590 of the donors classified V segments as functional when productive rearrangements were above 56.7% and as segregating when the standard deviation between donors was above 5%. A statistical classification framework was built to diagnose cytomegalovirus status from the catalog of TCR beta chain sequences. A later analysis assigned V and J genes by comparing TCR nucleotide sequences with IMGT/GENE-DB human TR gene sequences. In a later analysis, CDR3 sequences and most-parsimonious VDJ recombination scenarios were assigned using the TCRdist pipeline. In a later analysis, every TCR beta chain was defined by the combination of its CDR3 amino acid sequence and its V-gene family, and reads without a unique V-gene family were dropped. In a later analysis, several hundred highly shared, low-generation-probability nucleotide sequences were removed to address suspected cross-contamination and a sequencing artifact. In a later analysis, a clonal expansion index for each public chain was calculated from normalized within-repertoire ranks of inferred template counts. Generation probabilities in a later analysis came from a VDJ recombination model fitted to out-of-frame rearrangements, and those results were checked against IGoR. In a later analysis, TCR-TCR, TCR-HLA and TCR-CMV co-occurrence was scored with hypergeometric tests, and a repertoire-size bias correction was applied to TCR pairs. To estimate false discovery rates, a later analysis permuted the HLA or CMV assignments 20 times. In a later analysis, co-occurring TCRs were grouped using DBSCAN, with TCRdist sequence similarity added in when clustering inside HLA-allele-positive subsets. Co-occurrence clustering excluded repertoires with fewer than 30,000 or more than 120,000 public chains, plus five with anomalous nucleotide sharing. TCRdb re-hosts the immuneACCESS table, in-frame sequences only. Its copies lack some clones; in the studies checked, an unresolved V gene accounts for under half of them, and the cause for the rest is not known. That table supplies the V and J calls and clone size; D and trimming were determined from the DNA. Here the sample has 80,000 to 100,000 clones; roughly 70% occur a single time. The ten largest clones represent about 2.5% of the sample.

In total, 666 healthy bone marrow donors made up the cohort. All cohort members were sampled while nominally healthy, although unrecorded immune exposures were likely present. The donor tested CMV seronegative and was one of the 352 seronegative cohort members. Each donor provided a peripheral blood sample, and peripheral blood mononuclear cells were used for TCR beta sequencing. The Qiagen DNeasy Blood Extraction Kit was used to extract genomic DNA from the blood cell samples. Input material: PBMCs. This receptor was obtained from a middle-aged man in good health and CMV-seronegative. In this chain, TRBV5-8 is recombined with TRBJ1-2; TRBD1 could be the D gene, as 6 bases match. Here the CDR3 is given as CASSRGRVSPYGYTF. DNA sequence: TGTGCCAGCAGTAGGGGGAGGGTATCCCCCTATGGCTACACCTTC.